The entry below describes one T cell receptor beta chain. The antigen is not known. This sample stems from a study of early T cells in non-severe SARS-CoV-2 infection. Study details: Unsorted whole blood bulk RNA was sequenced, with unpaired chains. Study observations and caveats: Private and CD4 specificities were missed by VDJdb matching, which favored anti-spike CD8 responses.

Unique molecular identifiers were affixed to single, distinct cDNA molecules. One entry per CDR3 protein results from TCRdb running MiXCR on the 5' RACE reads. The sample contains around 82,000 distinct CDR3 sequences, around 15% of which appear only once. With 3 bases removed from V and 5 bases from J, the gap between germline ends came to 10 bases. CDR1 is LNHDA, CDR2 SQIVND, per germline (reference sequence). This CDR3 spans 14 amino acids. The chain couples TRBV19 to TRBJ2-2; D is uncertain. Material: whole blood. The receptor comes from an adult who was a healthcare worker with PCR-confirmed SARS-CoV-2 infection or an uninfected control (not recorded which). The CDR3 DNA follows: TGTGCCAGTAGTATGGACCGTGGTACCGGGGAGCTGTTTTTT. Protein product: CASSMDRGTGELFF.